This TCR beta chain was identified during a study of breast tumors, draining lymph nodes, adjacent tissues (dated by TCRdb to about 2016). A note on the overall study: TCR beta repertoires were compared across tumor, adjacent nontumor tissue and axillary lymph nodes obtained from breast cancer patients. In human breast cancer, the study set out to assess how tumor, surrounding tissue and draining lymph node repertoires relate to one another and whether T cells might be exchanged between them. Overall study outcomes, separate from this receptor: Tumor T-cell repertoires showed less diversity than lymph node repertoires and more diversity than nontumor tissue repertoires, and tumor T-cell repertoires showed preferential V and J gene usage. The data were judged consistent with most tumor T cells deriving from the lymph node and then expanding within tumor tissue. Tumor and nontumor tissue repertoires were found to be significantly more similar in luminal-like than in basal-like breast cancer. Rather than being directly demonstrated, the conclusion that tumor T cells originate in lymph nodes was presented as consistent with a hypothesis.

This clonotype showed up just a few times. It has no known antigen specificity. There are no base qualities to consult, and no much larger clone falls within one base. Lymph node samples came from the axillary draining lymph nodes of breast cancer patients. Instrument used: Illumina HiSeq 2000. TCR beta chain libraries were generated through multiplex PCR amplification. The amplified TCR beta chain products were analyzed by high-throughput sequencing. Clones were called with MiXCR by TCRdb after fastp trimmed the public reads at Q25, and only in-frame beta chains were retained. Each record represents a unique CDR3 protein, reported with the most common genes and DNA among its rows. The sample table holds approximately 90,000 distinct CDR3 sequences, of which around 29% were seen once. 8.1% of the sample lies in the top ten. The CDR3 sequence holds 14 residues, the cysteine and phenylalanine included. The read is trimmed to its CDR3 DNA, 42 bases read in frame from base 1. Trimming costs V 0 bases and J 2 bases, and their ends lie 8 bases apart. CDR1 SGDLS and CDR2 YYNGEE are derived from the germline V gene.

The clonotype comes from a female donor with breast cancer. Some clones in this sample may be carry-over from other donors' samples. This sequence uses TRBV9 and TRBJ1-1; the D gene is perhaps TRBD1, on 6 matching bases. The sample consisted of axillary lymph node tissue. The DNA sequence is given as TGTGCCAGCAGCGTAGCAGGGGCTAACACTGAAGCTTTCTTT. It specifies CASSVAGANTEAFF.